The present entry profiles one TCR beta chain with its context. This may arise from a read error, as a much more abundant clone is one base away. The sample belongs to a study of tumor and adjacent non-tumor tissue in lung cancer. Study as a whole: About 4.17 million productive TCRbeta reads were obtained per sample on average.

TCRbeta libraries were built with three rounds of nested PCR, modified from ARM-PCR. TCRdb reprocessed the multiplex PCR reads with MiXCR, giving one entry per CDR3 protein. The sample has 130,000 or so distinct CDR3 sequences, 66% seen once. The germline gives CDR1 GTSNPN, CDR2 SVGIG (reference sequence). The CDR3 runs 15 residues. Trimming removed 2 bases from V and 3 bases from J, with 11 bases in between. This sample's RNA came from whole unsorted tissue. Chemotherapy-naive patients with new lung cancer underwent thoracic surgery in China, August–late 2014. This clonotype was sampled from a man aged 25-40 years with non-small cell lung cancer. The sequenced sample was lung tumor tissue. The chain joins TRBV30 to TRBJ2-6, with D possibly being TRBD1 or TRBD2 (5 bases each). CDR3: CAWSRRGDGANVLTF. CDR3 in DNA: TGTGCCTGGAGTCGACGGGGCGATGGGGCCAACGTCCTGACTTTC. Filled out from reference TRBV30 and TRBJ2-6, the complete variable domain reads SQTIHQWPATLVQPVGSPLSLECTVEGTSNPNLYWYRQAAGRGLQLLFYSVGIGQISSEVPQNLSASRPQDRQFILSSKKLLLSDSGFYLCAWSRRGDGANVLTFGAGSRLTVL.